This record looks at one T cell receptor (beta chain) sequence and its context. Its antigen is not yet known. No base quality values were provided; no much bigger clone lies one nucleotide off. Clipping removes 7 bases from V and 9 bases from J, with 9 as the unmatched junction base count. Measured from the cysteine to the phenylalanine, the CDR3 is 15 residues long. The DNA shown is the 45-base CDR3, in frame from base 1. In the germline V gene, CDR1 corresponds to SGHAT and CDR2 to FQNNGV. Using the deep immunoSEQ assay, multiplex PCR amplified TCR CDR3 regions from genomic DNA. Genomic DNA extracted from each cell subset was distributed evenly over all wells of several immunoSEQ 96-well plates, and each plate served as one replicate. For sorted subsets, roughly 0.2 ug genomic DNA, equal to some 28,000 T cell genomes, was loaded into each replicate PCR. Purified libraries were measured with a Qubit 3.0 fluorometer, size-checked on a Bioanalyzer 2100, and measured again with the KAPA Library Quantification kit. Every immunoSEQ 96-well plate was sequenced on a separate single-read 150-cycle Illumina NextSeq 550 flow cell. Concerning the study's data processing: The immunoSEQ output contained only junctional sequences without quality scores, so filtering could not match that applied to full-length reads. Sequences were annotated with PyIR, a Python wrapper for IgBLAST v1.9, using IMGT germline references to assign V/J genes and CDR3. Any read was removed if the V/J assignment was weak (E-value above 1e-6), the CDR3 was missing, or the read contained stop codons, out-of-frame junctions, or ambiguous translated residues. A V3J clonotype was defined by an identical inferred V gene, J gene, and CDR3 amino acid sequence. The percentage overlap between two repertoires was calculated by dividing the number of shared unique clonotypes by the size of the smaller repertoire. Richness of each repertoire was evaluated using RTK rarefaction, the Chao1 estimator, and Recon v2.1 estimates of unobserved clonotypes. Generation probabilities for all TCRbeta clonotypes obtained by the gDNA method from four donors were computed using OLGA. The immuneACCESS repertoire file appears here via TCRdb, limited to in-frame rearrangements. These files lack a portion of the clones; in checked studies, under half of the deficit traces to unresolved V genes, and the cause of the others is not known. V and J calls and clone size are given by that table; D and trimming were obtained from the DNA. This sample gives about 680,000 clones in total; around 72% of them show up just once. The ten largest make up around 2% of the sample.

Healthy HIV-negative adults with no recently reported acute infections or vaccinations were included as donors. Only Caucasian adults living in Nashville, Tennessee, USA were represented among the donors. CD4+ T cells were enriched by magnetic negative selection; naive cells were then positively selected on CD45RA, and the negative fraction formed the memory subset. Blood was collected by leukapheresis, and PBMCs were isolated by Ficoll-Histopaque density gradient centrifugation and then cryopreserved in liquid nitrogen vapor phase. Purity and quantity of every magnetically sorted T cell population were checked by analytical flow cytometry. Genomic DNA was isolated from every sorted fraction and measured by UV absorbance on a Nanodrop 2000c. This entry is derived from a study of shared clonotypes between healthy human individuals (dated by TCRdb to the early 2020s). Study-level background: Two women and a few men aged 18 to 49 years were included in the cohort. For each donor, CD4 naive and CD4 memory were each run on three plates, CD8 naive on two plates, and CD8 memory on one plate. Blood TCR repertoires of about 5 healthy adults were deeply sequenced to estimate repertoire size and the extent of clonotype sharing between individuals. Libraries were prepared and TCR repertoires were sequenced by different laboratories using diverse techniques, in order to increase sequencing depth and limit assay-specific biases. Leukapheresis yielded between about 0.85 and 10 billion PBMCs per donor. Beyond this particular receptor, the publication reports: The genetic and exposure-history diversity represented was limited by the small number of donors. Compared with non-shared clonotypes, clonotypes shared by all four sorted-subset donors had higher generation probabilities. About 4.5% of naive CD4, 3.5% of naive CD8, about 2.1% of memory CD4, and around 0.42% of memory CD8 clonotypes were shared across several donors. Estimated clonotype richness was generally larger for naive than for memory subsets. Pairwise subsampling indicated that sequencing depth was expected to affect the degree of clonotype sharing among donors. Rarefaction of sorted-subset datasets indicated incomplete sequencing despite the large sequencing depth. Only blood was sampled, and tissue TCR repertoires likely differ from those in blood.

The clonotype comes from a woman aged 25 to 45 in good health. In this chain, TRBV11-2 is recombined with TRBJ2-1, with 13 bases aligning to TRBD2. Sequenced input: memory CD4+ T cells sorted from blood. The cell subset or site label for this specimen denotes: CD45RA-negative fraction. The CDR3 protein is CASTRTSGSTGEQFF. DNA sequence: TGTGCCAGCACCAGGACTAGCGGGAGTACGGGTGAGCAGTTCTTC.